Below, 21 T cell receptor beta chains from the same sample are listed, as sequenced in a study of post-analysis software for immune sequencing data. General study points: Five or six TRBV segments, TRBV5-6, TRBV5-1 and TRBV20-1 among them, were found more frequent in patients than controls.

No cognate antigen is known for these TCRs. Prepared libraries of TCR beta cDNA carried unique molecular identifiers. TCRdb ran MiXCR on the PCR reads and lists one entry per CDR3 protein. The data contain 750,000 to 950,000 distinct CDR3 sequences, roughly 46% of them singletons. Input material: blood. The receptor source for this set is a girl between 10 and 17 years old with multiple sclerosis.

CDR3 sequence reads: CASSSPGTNNTEAFF. CDR3 sequence (DNA): TGTGCCAGCAGTTCCCCCGGGACAAATAACACTGAAGCTTTCTTT. The rearrangement uses TRBV28 and TRBJ1-1; D might be TRBD1 (6 bases). Per the germline V gene, CDR1 is MDHEN and CDR2 is SYDVKM. V dropped 4 bases and J dropped 2 bases, with 14 bases sitting between them. The CDR3 extends over 15 amino acids.

The CDR3 sequence: CASSLGPGNHGYTF. CDR3 DNA: TGTGCCAGCAGCTTAGGCCCAGGGAACCATGGCTACACCTTC. The chain joins TRBV7-2 to TRBJ1-2; D possibly corresponds to TRBD1 (5 bases). CDR3 size: 14 residues. Between the trimmed V and J ends, which lost 1 base and 6 bases, there was a span of 12 bases. Per the germline V gene, CDR1 is SGHTA and CDR2 is FQGNSA. The variable domain in full, with the rest retrieved from reference TRBV7-2 and TRBJ1-2, is GAGVSQSPSNKVTEKGKDVELRCDPISGHTALYWYRQSLGQGLEFLIYFQGNSAPDKSGLPSDRFSAERTGGSVSTLTIQRTQQEDSAVYLCASSLGPGNHGYTFGSGTRLTVV.

V is TRBV29-1 and J is TRBJ2-1, with TRBD1 identical over 9 bases. The CDR3 is 15 amino acids. Per germline, CDR1 SQVTM and CDR2 ANQGSEA. Trimming cost V 5 bases and J 4 bases; bases outside gene matches: 9. The CDR3 is CSVLGGQGPYNEQFF. As DNA, the CDR3 is TGCAGCGTTTTGGGGGGACAGGGCCCTTACAATGAGCAGTTCTTC.

V gene TRBV28 combines with J gene TRBJ1-4; 11 bases match TRBD1. The trim removed 6 bases at V and 0 bases at J, leaving 3 bases unmatched. The CDR3 is 16 residues long. Per the germline V gene, CDR1 is MDHEN and CDR2 is SYDVKM. CDR3 bases: TGTGCCAGCAGCCCGGGACAGGGGGCAACTAATGAAAAACTGTTTTTT. Translating it yields CASSPGQGATNEKLFF.

The rearrangement links TRBV5-1 to TRBJ1-4; D remains ambiguous. Germline CDR1 and CDR2: SGHRS and YFSETQ. V was trimmed by 0 bases and J by 0 bases, leaving 15 bases between them. The CDR3 totals 18 residues. The CDR3 DNA reads as TGCGCCAGCAGCTTGGAGGGCAGGATTTCTGCAACTAATGAAAAACTGTTTTTT. Translating it yields CASSLEGRISATNEKLFF.

In its sample, this clonotype was seen a few times. V usage is TRBV20-1 and J usage is TRBJ2-7; D remains unclear. Germline-derived CDR1 and CDR2 are DFQATT and SNEGSKA (reference sequence). The ends were cut back, 0 bases at V and 2 bases at J, with 14 bases in the middle. The CDR3 is 15 residues long. The CDR3 loop reads CSARDEARVPYEQYF. DNA of the CDR3: TGCAGTGCTAGAGATGAGGCTCGGGTTCCCTACGAGCAGTACTTC.

The J gene is TRBJ2-7, the V gene TRBV29-1; D is ambiguous. CDR3 length: 12 amino acids. The germline V gene encodes CDR1 SQVTM and CDR2 ANQGSEA. V was cut by 4 bases and J by 7 bases, with 14 bases left in between. DNA for the CDR3: TGCAGCGTTGTCGTCGGCGAGGTTGAGCAGTACTTC. Amino acid sequence: CSVVVGEVEQYF.

The gene calls are TRBV3-1 and TRBJ2-7, with D possibly being TRBD1 (6 bases). The CDR3 covers 14 residues. The germline V gene encodes CDR1 LGHDT and CDR2 YNNKEL (reference sequence). V gave up 0 bases and J gave up 4 bases, with 10 bases separating them. In DNA form, the CDR3 reads TGTGCCAGCAGCCAAGATCCGCAGGGGTACGAGCAGTACTTC. Its protein product is CASSQDPQGYEQYF.

J is TRBJ2-7 and V is TRBV6-6; a possible D gene is TRBD2 (6 bases). CDR1 and CDR2 (germline): MNHNY, SVGAGI (reference sequence). The CDR3 extends over 16 amino acids. Trimming took off 0 bases at V and 5 bases at J, with 17 bases between the two ends. CDR3: CASSYSRDGSYDEQYF. CDR3 in DNA: TGTGCCAGCAGTTACTCGAGGGACGGGAGTTATGACGAGCAGTACTTC.

Only a few counts were recorded for this clonotype. The V and J genes are TRBV6-1 and TRBJ2-3; the D gene is possibly TRBD2 (6 bases). The CDR3 length is 15 residues. Germline V gene data show CDR1 as MNHNS and CDR2 as SASEGT. V dropped 3 bases and J dropped 4 bases, with 14 bases sitting between them. As DNA, the CDR3 is TGTGCCAGCAGTGAGGATGGAGGGCGGGCAGATACGCAGTATTTT. Protein: CASSEDGGRADTQYF.

The chain has TRBV7-9 and TRBJ2-6, with 9 bases fitting TRBD1. Trimming removed 5 bases from V and 4 bases from J; junction bases left unmatched: 12. The germline V gene encodes CDR1 SEHNR and CDR2 FQNEAQ (reference sequence). The CDR3 totals 18 residues. CDR3 loop: CASSRLRDRVSGANVLTF. The CDR3 DNA follows: TGTGCCAGCAGCCGACTCCGGGACAGGGTGTCCGGGGCCAACGTCCTGACTTTC. Full variable domain (rest looked up from reference TRBV7-9 and TRBJ2-6): DTGVSQNPRHKITKRGQNVTFRCDPISEHNRLYWYRQTLGQGPEFLTYFQNEAQLEKSRLLSDRFSAERPKGSFSTLEIQRTEQGDSAMYLCASSRLRDRVSGANVLTFGAGSRLTVL.

This clonotype was seen a few times. This chain connects TRBV4-2 to TRBJ2-3, with D possibly being TRBD2 (6 bases). The V end was cut by 0 bases, the J end by 2 bases, with 21 bases between. The CDR3 sequence is 19 residues long. Germline V gene lookup returns CDR1 LGHNA and CDR2 YNFKEQ. CDR3 DNA: TGTGCCAGCAGCCAAGATCACTTGAGACGGGAGAGGGTCACAGATACGCAGTATTTT. Amino acids: CASSQDHLRRERVTDTQYF.

The chain uses TRBV7-8 and TRBJ1-4, with 9 bases identical to TRBD1. The germline V gene has CDR1 SGHVS and CDR2 FQNEAQ. The ends lost 5 bases at V and 8 bases at J; junction bases unmatched: 9. The CDR3 is 15 residues long. The CDR3 DNA follows: TGTGCCAGCAGCCCCCGGGGACAGGGTAGAGAAAAACTGTTTTTT. This sequence encodes CASSPRGQGREKLFF.

This clonotype was detected only a few times. The junction departs from the called germline gene at one end, perhaps through a read error. V and J are TRBV7-7 and TRBJ2-1; 8 nucleotides align to TRBD2. Germline V gene lookup returns CDR1 SSHAT and CDR2 FNYEAQ (reference sequence). CDR3 length: 15 amino acids. The CDR3 DNA sequence: TGTGCTAGCAGCTTAGGAGCGGGAGTAGGGAATGAGCAGTTCTTC. Its protein is CASSLGAGVGNEQFF.

The J gene is TRBJ2-1, the V gene TRBV20-1; D tentatively fits TRBD1 or TRBD2 (5 bases each). Germline V gene sequence: CDR1 DFQATT, CDR2 SNEGSKA (reference sequence). V lost 0 bases to trimming and J lost 8 bases, with 17 bases between them. The CDR3 length is 15 residues. As DNA, the CDR3 is TGCAGTGCTAGAGATACGGGGACCCCGGCCCATGAGCAGTTCTTC. The encoded protein is CSARDTGTPAHEQFF.

This clonotype was observed a few times. The rearrangement joins TRBV7-2 to TRBJ2-1; 8 bases align to TRBD2. Germline V lookup: CDR1 SGHTA, CDR2 FQGNSA. CDR3 length equals 17 residues. The junction had 12 bases not matched to a gene; V was cut back by 1 base and J by 7 bases. Here the CDR3 DNA reads TGTGCCAGCAGCTTAGTGTCGACGGGAGGGCCTCGGAATGAGCAGTTCTTC. It is translated as CASSLVSTGGPRNEQFF.

The chain is built from TRBV7-2 and TRBJ2-5; TRBD2 agrees at 7 bases. The CDR3 runs to 17 residues. Germline V CDR1 and CDR2: SGHTA, FQGNSA. After removal of 0 bases from V and 4 bases from J, the junction contained 11 bases not matched to a gene. CDR3 amino acids: CASSLAAGGSPPETQYF. In DNA form, the CDR3 reads TGTGCCAGCAGCTTAGCCGCGGGCGGGAGTCCCCCAGAGACCCAGTACTTC. Full variable domain (rest looked up from reference TRBV7-2 and TRBJ2-5): GAGVSQSPSNKVTEKGKDVELRCDPISGHTALYWYRQSLGQGLEFLIYFQGNSAPDKSGLPSDRFSAERTGGSVSTLTIQRTQQEDSAVYLCASSLAAGGSPPETQYFGPGTRLLVL.

This clonotype was observed at least ten times. The CDR3 bases are TGTGCCAGCAGCTTAGGTGCGACAGGGAGTGGAGAGACCCAGTACTTC. Protein: CASSLGATGSGETQYF. The chain carries TRBV11-2 and TRBJ2-5, with TRBD1 identical over 7 bases. This CDR3 region has 16 residues. Germline values: CDR1 SGHAT, CDR2 FQNNGV. The J segment lost 4 bases and the V segment lost 1 base, leaving 9 bases of the junction unmatched.

The J gene is TRBJ2-7, the V gene TRBV28; 9 bases fit TRBD2. The length of the CDR3 is 18 residues. V lost 4 bases to trimming and J lost 2 bases; unmatched junction nucleotides: 15. CDR1 and CDR2 from the germline V gene are MDHEN and SYDVKM. As DNA, the CDR3 is TGTGCCAGCAGTTCTTCCTCGACTAGCGGAGAGAGCCCCTACGAGCAGTACTTC. Its translation: CASSSSSTSGESPYEQYF.

This clonotype was observed a handful of times. The chain carries TRBV7-2 and TRBJ2-1, with D unresolved. CDR3 length: 15 residues. The V end lost 5 bases, the J end lost 5 bases, and 16 bases lay between the germline ends. Looked up from germline, CDR1 is SGHTA and CDR2 is FQGNSA. The CDR3 nucleotides are TGTGCCAGCAGCGCCGGCCTACGCGAGCACAATGAGCAGTTCTTC. It specifies CASSAGLREHNEQFF.

This clonotype has just a few counts. V usage is TRBV4-3 and J usage is TRBJ2-7; D is unresolved. CDR1 is LGHNA, CDR2 YSLEER, per germline. The CDR3 extends over 13 amino acids. The V end was cut by 0 bases, the J end by 4 bases, with 7 bases between. Here the CDR3 reads CASSQDYGYEQYF. CDR3 nucleotides: TGCGCCAGCAGCCAAGACTATGGTTACGAGCAGTACTTC.